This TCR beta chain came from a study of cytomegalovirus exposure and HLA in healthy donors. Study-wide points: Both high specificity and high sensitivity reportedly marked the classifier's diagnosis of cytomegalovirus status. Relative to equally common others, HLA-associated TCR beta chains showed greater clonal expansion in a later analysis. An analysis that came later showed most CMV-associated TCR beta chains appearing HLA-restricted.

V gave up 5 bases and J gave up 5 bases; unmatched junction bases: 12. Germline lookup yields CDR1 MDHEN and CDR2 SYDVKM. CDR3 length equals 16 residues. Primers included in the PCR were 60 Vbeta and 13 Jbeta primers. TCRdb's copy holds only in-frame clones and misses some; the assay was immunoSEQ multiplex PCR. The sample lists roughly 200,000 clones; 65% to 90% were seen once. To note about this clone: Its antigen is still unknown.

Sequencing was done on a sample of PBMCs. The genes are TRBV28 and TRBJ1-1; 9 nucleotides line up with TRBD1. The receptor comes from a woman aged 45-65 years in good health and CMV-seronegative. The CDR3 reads CASSPRPGTGYTEAFF. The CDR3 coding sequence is TGTGCCAGCAGTCCTCGGCCCGGGACAGGGTATACTGAAGCTTTCTTT.